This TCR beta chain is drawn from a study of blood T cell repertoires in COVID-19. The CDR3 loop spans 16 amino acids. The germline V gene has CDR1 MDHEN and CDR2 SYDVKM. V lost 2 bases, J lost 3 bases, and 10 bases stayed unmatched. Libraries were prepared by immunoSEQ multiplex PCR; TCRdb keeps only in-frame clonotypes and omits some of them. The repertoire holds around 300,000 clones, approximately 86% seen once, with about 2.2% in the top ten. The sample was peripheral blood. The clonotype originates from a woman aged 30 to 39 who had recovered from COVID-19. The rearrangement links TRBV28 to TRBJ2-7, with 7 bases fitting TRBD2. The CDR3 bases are TGTGCCAGCAGTTTAGGAGGGTTGGGGGGGAGCTACGAGCAGTACTTC. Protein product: CASSLGGLGGSYEQYF.